One sample yielded the 9 T cell receptor beta chains listed below, sequenced in a study of blood T cell repertoires in COVID-19. The data were produced by immunoSEQ multiplex PCR, yet TCRdb's version contains in-frame clones alone and is incomplete. The data hold almost 350,000 clones, with about 90% observed a single time. Sequencing input: PBMCs or T cells enriched from blood (not recorded which). The receptor source for this set is a woman in her twenties or thirties who had been exposed to COVID-19.

The gene calls are TRBV13 and TRBJ1-2; 7 nucleotides align to TRBD1. Trimming at V came to 4 bases and at J to 5 bases, leaving 13 bases not matched to a gene. Germline CDR1 reads PRHDT; CDR2 reads FYEKMQ (reference sequence). This CDR3 region has 16 residues. The CDR3 coding sequence is TGTGCCAGCAGCTCACAAGACAGGGTAGGAGTGTATGGCTACACCTTC. Translated: CASSSQDRVGVYGYTF.

V and J are TRBV30 and TRBJ1-5; D perhaps matches TRBD1 (5 bases). V lost 0 bases and J 4 bases, leaving 7 bases between the germline ends. This CDR3 comprises 13 residues. Germline-derived CDR1 and CDR2 are GTSNPN and SVGIG (reference sequence). CDR3 DNA sequence: TGTGCCTGGAGTGTTACAGGTAATCAGCCCCAGCATTTT. Residues: CAWSVTGNQPQHF.

The J gene is TRBJ2-1, the V gene TRBV7-8; TRBD2 matches 8 bases. Germline V gene data show CDR1 as SGHVS and CDR2 as FQNEAQ. The ends lost 5 bases at V and 7 bases at J; junction bases unmatched: 1. CDR3 length: 12 residues. The CDR3 loop is CASSPGGNEQFF. The CDR3 region has the DNA TGTGCCAGCAGCCCGGGAGGGAATGAGCAGTTCTTC.

The gene calls are TRBV15 and TRBJ2-7; D might be TRBD2 (6 bases). V dropped 0 bases and J dropped 6 bases, with 9 bases sitting between them. Germline CDR1 is LNHNV and CDR2 is YYDKDF (reference sequence). The CDR3 totals 13 residues. The CDR3 loop reads CATSRDRELEQYF. DNA for the CDR3: TGTGCCACCAGCAGAGATCGGGAGCTCGAGCAGTACTTC.

This clone has ten or more counts. The V gene is TRBV7-3, the J gene TRBJ1-2; TRBD1 agrees at 7 bases. This CDR3 has 13 amino acids. J lost 4 bases, V lost 2 bases, and 1 base had no gene match. The germline V gene encodes CDR1 SGHTA and CDR2 FQGTGA. The CDR3 loop is CASSLQGGYGYTF. CDR3 bases: TGTGCCAGCAGCTTACAGGGGGGCTATGGCTACACCTTC.

The V gene is TRBV28, the J gene TRBJ2-7; 8 bases are shared with TRBD1. The CDR3 contains 15 residues. Germline assignment: CDR1 MDHEN and CDR2 SYDVKM. V dropped 5 bases and J dropped 3; count of bases not matched to a gene: 9. For the CDR3, the DNA is TGTGCCAGCAGTCCCGGGGCACAGGGGGACTACGAGCAGTACTTC. Amino acid sequence: CASSPGAQGDYEQYF.

The chain combines TRBV6-5 with TRBJ2-7, with 7 bases identical to TRBD2. The germline CDR1 and CDR2 sequences are MNHEY and SVGAGI. After removal of 4 bases from V and 4 bases from J, the junction contained 4 bases not matched to a gene. CDR3 length equals 13 residues. This CDR3 is CASSWTSSYEQYF. As DNA, the CDR3 is TGTGCCAGCAGTTGGACTAGTAGTTACGAGCAGTACTTC.

The chain carries TRBV27 and TRBJ1-6; TRBD1 is a possible D gene (5 bases). CDR3 length: 15 residues. V was pared by 3 bases and J by 9 bases, with 15 bases between. CDR1 and CDR2 (germline): MNHEY, SMNVEV (reference sequence). CDR3 DNA sequence: TGTGCCAGCAGTTTCGCGGGAGCGGGGACTTCACCCCTCCACTTT. This sequence encodes CASSFAGAGTSPLHF.

V usage is TRBV27 and J usage is TRBJ2-1; no definite D call. Germline V CDR1 and CDR2: MNHEY, SMNVEV (reference sequence). This CDR3 has 12 residues. Between the trimmed V and J ends, which lost 5 bases and 8 bases, there was a span of 10 bases. CDR3 in DNA: TGTGCCAGCAGTCCTCTAGGCTATGAGCAGTTCTTC. It is translated as CASSPLGYEQFF.